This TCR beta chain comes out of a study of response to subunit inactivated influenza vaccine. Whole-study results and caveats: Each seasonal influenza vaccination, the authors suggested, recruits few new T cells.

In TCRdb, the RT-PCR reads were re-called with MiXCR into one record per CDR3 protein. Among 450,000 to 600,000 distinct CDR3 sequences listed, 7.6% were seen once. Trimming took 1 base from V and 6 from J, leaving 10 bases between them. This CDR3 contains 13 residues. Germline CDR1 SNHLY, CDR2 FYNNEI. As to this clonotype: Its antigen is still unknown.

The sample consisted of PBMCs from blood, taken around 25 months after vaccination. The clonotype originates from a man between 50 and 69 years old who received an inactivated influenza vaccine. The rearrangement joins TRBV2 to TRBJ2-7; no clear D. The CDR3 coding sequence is TGTGCCAGCAGTGAAGGCGCCATTTTCGAGCAGTACTTC. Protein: CASSEGAIFEQYF.